This TCR beta chain comes out of a study of PD-1 blockade in classical Hodgkin lymphoma. Background on the study: Intravenous nivolumab at 3 mg/kg was given to patients every 2 weeks. Study-level findings and limits: Complete responders entered with baseline diversity on par with newly diagnosed patients, the results showed. Researchers reported that CD4+ TCR diversity, though not CD8+, rose significantly by C4D1.

Sequenced by immunoSEQ multiplex PCR; TCRdb stores in-frame clones only, minus some. The sample includes about 14,000 clones, about 78% of them seen just once. All patients relapsed after autologous stem cell transplantation, and brentuximab vedotin exposure varied. This CDR3 is built from 18 residues. The junction had 17 bases not matched to a gene; V was cut back by 6 bases and J by 6 bases. In germline, CDR1 is MDHEN, CDR2 SYDVKM. Notes on this clone: Its specificity is unknown.

The sequencing here drew on peripheral blood mononuclear cells (PBMCs), taken before the second cycle of nivolumab. This chain joins TRBV28 and TRBJ2-2, with 9 bases lining up with TRBD1. This TCR came from a human donor with classical Hodgkin lymphoma. DNA for the CDR3: TGTGCCAGCAGCCCCCCCGACAGGGGGTATAACAAACCCGGGGAGCTGTTTTTT. This translates into CASSPPDRGYNKPGELFF.